These 8 T cell receptor beta chains were sequenced from one sample in a study of control samples from healthy donors and cancer patients. Repertoires were generated with immunoSEQ multiplex PCR, while TCRdb's copy carries only in-frame clones and drops some. This table has 75,000 to 95,000 clones, around nine tenths appearing once. Sequencing was carried out using PBMCs. These receptors all come from a woman aged 45-65 years with colorectal cancer.

Here the CDR3 reads CASSLVGDGLQETQYF. CDR3 sequence (DNA): TGTGCCAGCAGCTTAGTAGGAGACGGCTTACAAGAGACCCAGTACTTC. The genes are TRBV11-1 and TRBJ2-5; no firm D call. CDR1 SGHAT and CDR2 FQDESV come from the germline V gene (reference sequence). V was trimmed by 1 base and J by 2 bases, leaving 14 bases between them. The CDR3 spans 16 residues. Looking up the rest from reference TRBV11-1 and TRBJ2-5 gives the full variable domain: EAEVAQSPRYKITEKSQAVAFWCDPISGHATLYWYRQILGQGPELLVQFQDESVVDDSQLPKDRFSAERLKGVDSTLKIQPAELGDSAMYLCASSLVGDGLQETQYFGPGTRLLVL.

A single count supports this clone. The V call is TRBV6-5, the J call TRBJ2-4, with unresolved D. The CDR3 consists of 14 residues. CDR1 and CDR2 (germline): MNHEY, SVGAGI. V lost 6 bases and J 1 base, leaving 10 bases between the germline ends. The CDR3 DNA reads TGTGCCAGCAGGGGTTCTCTGGCCAAAAACATTCAGTACTTC. Translating gives CASRGSLAKNIQYF.

The genes are TRBV7-2 and TRBJ2-3; D possibly corresponds to TRBD2 (5 bases). Trimming removed 9 bases from V and 0 bases from J, with 13 bases in between. The germline CDR1 and CDR2 sequences are SGHTA and FQGNSA. CDR3 size: 14 residues. The CDR3 DNA reads as TGTGCCAGTATAGCGAGTTCTAGCACAGATACGCAGTATTTT. Residues: CASIASSSTDTQYF.

The rearrangement uses TRBV29-1 and TRBJ1-2; D is unresolved. V was shortened by 5 bases and J by 6 bases, with 13 bases between the two germline ends. The V gene's germline CDR1 is SQVTM and CDR2 ANQGSEA. The CDR3 covers 12 residues. CDR3 loop: CSVLRSFHGYTF. The CDR3 DNA sequence: TGCAGCGTTCTCCGAAGCTTCCATGGCTACACCTTC.

This chain joins TRBV6-1 and TRBJ2-7, with D unclear. Germline CDR1 and CDR2: MNHNS and SASEGT. The CDR3 runs to 13 residues. V gave up 1 base and J gave up 3 bases, with 7 bases separating them. CDR3 loop: CASSEVRNYEQYV. Written as DNA, the CDR3 is TGTGCCAGCAGTGAAGTCCGGAACTACGAGCAGTACGTC.

The genes are TRBV27 and TRBJ1-6; 7 nucleotides agree with TRBD1. The CDR3 has 15 residues. V lost 6 bases to trimming and J lost 7 bases; unmatched junction nucleotides: 9. The germline CDR1 and CDR2 sequences are MNHEY and SMNVEV (reference sequence). CDR3: CASRLQQGFNSPLHF. DNA of the CDR3: TGTGCCAGCAGGCTCCAACAGGGGTTCAATTCACCCCTCCACTTT.

The chain links TRBV2 to TRBJ1-1; D unclear. Germline loops: CDR1 SNHLY, CDR2 FYNNEI. Trimming removed 4 bases at V and 6 bases at J, with 15 bases between. CDR3 size: 14 residues. The CDR3 here is CASSAGLGRAEAFF. DNA of the CDR3: TGTGCCAGCAGTGCTGGTTTGGGTAGGGCTGAAGCTTTCTTT.

CDR3 coding DNA: TGTGCCAGCAGTTCTTTCTACAAAAACATTCAGTACTTC. The encoded protein is CASSSFYKNIQYF. The chain combines TRBV28 with TRBJ2-4; D not certain. The CDR3 runs 13 residues. V lost 4 bases and J lost 3, with 7 bases in between. The germline V gene encodes CDR1 MDHEN and CDR2 SYDVKM.